Following are 26 T cell receptor beta chains from one sample sequenced in a study of CD8 T cells in ankylosing spondylitis. Their specific antigens are unknown. Regarding the study as a whole: A motif of under 10 highly homologous TCR beta variants was seen as apparently characteristic of ankylosing spondylitis blood.

TCRdb processed the 5' RACE reads anew with MiXCR; each CDR3 protein has one entry. The profile shows 400,000 or so distinct CDR3 sequences, roughly a quarter of them singletons. Material for sequencing was blood, either unsorted or a sorted T cell fraction (not recorded which). Receptors originate from a male donor with ankylosing spondylitis.

J is TRBJ2-5 and V is TRBV29-1, with D perhaps TRBD1 (6 bases). The germline V and J ends were trimmed by 6 bases and 5 bases, with 13 bases remaining between them. The CDR3 contains 12 residues. Germline V gene data show CDR1 as SQVTM and CDR2 as ANQGSEA. The CDR3 coding sequence is TGCAGCGTCCAACAGGGCTGGGAGACCCAGTACTTC. It codes for CSVQQGWETQYF.

The chain combines TRBV7-9 with TRBJ2-7; 8 nucleotides match TRBD2. Germline CDR1 is SEHNR and CDR2 is FQNEAQ (reference sequence). This CDR3 is built from 12 residues. The V and J ends lost 3 bases and 13 bases, in that order; junction bases with no gene match: 8. CDR3 protein: CASSLESGRRYV. Here the CDR3 DNA reads TGTGCCAGCAGCTTGGAAAGCGGGAGAAGATACGTC.

This chain's CDR3 is CSGRTGNGYTF. In DNA form, the CDR3 reads TGCAGCGGACGGACGGGGAATGGCTACACCTTC. The chain links TRBV29-1 to TRBJ1-2; no firm D call. V lost 7 bases, J lost 6 bases, and 12 bases lay in between. This CDR3 region has 11 residues. Germline CDR1 is SQVTM and CDR2 is ANQGSEA.

V usage is TRBV5-1 and J usage is TRBJ2-1; 11 positions match TRBD2. J gave up 9 bases and V 0 bases, and 17 bases lay outside the gene matches. CDR1 is SGHRS, CDR2 YFSETQ, per germline. The CDR3 has 19 amino acids. The CDR3 protein is CASSLAIPGLADHWGEQFF. The CDR3 DNA reads TGCGCCAGCAGCTTGGCCATACCGGGACTAGCGGATCATTGGGGTGAGCAGTTCTTC.

This clonotype came up a few times. V is TRBV18 and J is TRBJ1-1; 10 nucleotides align to TRBD1. Germline lookup yields CDR1 KGHSH and CDR2 LQKENI. The V segment lost 3 bases and the J segment 3 bases; nucleotides outside the gene matches: 4. This CDR3 has 15 amino acids. CDR3 nucleotide sequence: TGTGCCAGCTCACCTCCCGGGACAGGGGACACTGAAGCTTTCTTT. Residues: CASSPPGTGDTEAFF.

This clonotype has a count of ten or more. V is TRBV11-2 and J is TRBJ2-7; D not certain. The CDR3 totals 15 residues. V was clipped by 1 base and J by 7 bases, with 17 bases between them. Germline CDR1 SGHAT, CDR2 FQNNGV. The DNA of the CDR3 is TGTGCCAGCAGCTTAGGAGTCCTAACCGCTAAGGAGCAGTACTTC. This gives the protein CASSLGVLTAKEQYF.

The CDR3 region is CASSGGERDQPQHF. CDR3 bases: TGCGCCAGCAGCGGAGGGGAGAGAGATCAGCCCCAGCATTTT. The genes are TRBV5-1 and TRBJ1-5, with D possibly being TRBD1 (5 bases). Per germline, CDR1 SGHRS and CDR2 YFSETQ. Deletions cut 4 bases from V and 5 bases from J, with 13 bases between. The CDR3 length is 14 residues.

This sequence joins TRBV11-2 and TRBJ1-2, with 8 positions matching TRBD1. This CDR3 has 17 amino acids. V lost 0 bases to trimming and J lost 2 bases; unmatched junction nucleotides: 8. The germline V gene encodes CDR1 SGHAT and CDR2 FQNNGV. The CDR3 DNA reads TGTGCCAGCAGCTTAGATCAAGGACAGGGACTAAACTATGGCTACACCTTC. This translates into CASSLDQGQGLNYGYTF.

The chain carries TRBV7-2 and TRBJ1-3; D gene ambiguous. This CDR3 spans 13 amino acids. CDR1 is SGHTA and CDR2 is FQGNSA in the germline V gene. Trimming took 7 bases from V and 0 from J, leaving 7 bases between them. The CDR3 DNA is TGTGCCAGCACGGAATTCTCTGGAAACACCATATATTTT. Protein: CASTEFSGNTIYF.

The chain employs TRBV18 and TRBJ1-3; D not resolved. The V end lost 3 bases, the J end lost 6 bases, and 6 bases lay between the germline ends. The CDR3 is made up of 12 amino acids. Germline assignment: CDR1 KGHSH and CDR2 LQKENI. CDR3 amino acids: CASSPPENTIYF. The DNA of the CDR3 is TGTGCCAGCTCACCCCCTGAAAACACCATATATTTT. Full variable domain (outside the CDR3, taken from reference TRBV18 and TRBJ1-3): NAGVMQNPRHLVRRRGQEARLRCSPMKGHSHVYWYRQLPEEGLKFMVYLQKENIIDESGMPKERFSAEFPKEGPSILRIQQVVRGDSAAYFCASSPPENTIYFGEGSWLTVV.

This clonotype has a count of ten or more. As DNA, the CDR3 is TGCAGCGCTGCAAAAATTCGGAGTCTTAACACTGAAGCTTTCTTT. This encodes CSAAKIRSLNTEAFF. This chain uses TRBV29-1 with TRBJ1-1, with no clear D. CDR1 is SQVTM, CDR2 ANQGSEA, per germline. The V and J ends lost 7 bases and 2 bases respectively, with 20 bases between them. The CDR3 contains 15 residues.

The chain combines TRBV29-1 with TRBJ1-1; the D is unclear. Trimming took off 6 bases at V and 3 bases at J, with 14 bases between the two ends. The CDR3 contains 13 residues. Germline V gene sequence: CDR1 SQVTM, CDR2 ANQGSEA. CDR3 sequence: CSVRPLYDTEAFF. Here the CDR3 DNA reads TGCAGCGTCCGGCCCCTCTATGACACTGAAGCTTTCTTT.

This clonotype was counted between two and nine times. The chain carries TRBV7-2 and TRBJ1-5, with TRBD1 as a possible D gene (5 bases). The V end was cut by 1 base, the J end by 4 bases, with 5 bases between. The CDR3 extends over 13 amino acids. Germline V gives CDR1 SGHTA, CDR2 FQGNSA. In nucleotides, the CDR3 is TGTGCCAGCAGCTTAGGACAGAATCAGCCCCAGCATTTT. Encoded protein: CASSLGQNQPQHF.

The chain has TRBV11-3 and TRBJ2-3; D remains ambiguous. Germline V gene lookup returns CDR1 SGHNT and CDR2 YENEEA. This CDR3 comprises 12 residues. The V gene lost 1 base and the J gene lost 7 bases, with 6 bases spanning the gap. The CDR3: CASSLAPYTQYF. As DNA, the CDR3 is TGTGCCAGCAGCTTAGCCCCTTATACGCAGTATTTT.

The rearrangement links TRBV11-2 to TRBJ2-3; D may be TRBD2 (5 bases). The V gene's germline CDR1 is SGHAT and CDR2 FQNNGV. Trimming cost V 3 bases and J 4 bases, with 11 bases left between them. This CDR3 is built from 14 residues. In DNA, the CDR3 is TGTGCCAGCAGCTTCCGAGGGAACGCAGATACGCAGTATTTT. Its protein product is CASSFRGNADTQYF.

This chain connects TRBV5-1 to TRBJ2-1, with 8 bases identical to TRBD1. The CDR3 has 15 residues. Per germline, CDR1 SGHRS and CDR2 YFSETQ. V trimming: 2 bases; J trimming: 5 bases; junction bases outside the gene matches: 6. Here the CDR3 DNA reads TGCGCCAGCAGCTTAAGGACAGGGTACGACAATGAGCAGTTCTTC. Residues: CASSLRTGYDNEQFF.

This clonotype was observed a handful of times. This rearrangement joins TRBV20-1 to TRBJ2-1; possibly TRBD2 for D (5 bases). This CDR3 has 14 residues. Per the germline V gene, CDR1 is DFQATT and CDR2 is SNEGSKA (reference sequence). V was shortened by 7 bases and J by 6 bases, with 19 bases between the two germline ends. The CDR3 region is CSVERGSIGNEQFF. The CDR3 bases are TGCAGTGTTGAACGGGGATCTATTGGCAATGAGCAGTTCTTC.

This clonotype was detected a few times. The gene calls are TRBV5-4 and TRBJ2-1; possible D gene TRBD2, 5 bases. Germline V gives CDR1 SGHNT, CDR2 YYREEE (reference sequence). Trimming took off 4 bases at V and 0 bases at J, with 11 bases between the two ends. CDR3 size: 15 residues. The CDR3 loop is CASSRTASSYNEQFF. CDR3 sequence (DNA): TGTGCCAGCAGCCGGACTGCGAGCTCCTACAATGAGCAGTTCTTC.

This clonotype was seen a few times. The chain uses TRBV10-1 and TRBJ2-1; no reliable D call. Per the germline V gene, CDR1 is WNHNN and CDR2 is SYGVQD (reference sequence). The CDR3 spans 11 residues. Trimming removed 5 bases at V and 14 bases at J, with 13 bases between. DNA of the CDR3: TGCGCCAGCAGTCCCGGAGTGAGTAAGTTCTTC. This encodes CASSPGVSKFF.

The rearrangement uses TRBV5-1 and TRBJ2-5; D ambiguous. The V gene's germline CDR1 is SGHRS and CDR2 YFSETQ. CDR3 length: 14 residues. The V end lost 6 bases, the J end lost 3 bases, and 15 bases lay between the germline ends. This chain's CDR3 is CASTPRRREETQYF. DNA for the CDR3: TGCGCCAGCACCCCCCGGCGTAGGGAAGAGACCCAGTACTTC.

The rearrangement uses TRBV3-1 and TRBJ2-1; TRBD1 is a possible D gene (6 bases). Per germline, CDR1 LGHDT and CDR2 YNNKEL (reference sequence). V lost 3 bases and J lost 6, with 9 bases in between. The CDR3 is 13 amino acids. The DNA of the CDR3 is TGTGCCAGCAGCCATAACAGGGTCAATGAGCAGTTCTTC. Translating gives CASSHNRVNEQFF.

J is TRBJ1-6 and V is TRBV20-1; TRBD1 matches 8 bases. Germline CDR1 DFQATT, CDR2 SNEGSKA (reference sequence). The V gene end was trimmed by 0 bases and the J gene end by 0 bases; junction bases not matched to a gene: 10. This CDR3 has 19 amino acids. The CDR3 is CSARDRGTGVSSYNSPLHF. CDR3 sequence (DNA): TGCAGTGCTAGAGATCGCGGGACAGGAGTTTCCTCCTATAATTCACCCCTCCACTTT.

The V call is TRBV5-1, the J call TRBJ1-1, with TRBD1 matching 7 bases. J lost 9 bases, V lost 4 bases, and 6 bases had no gene match. CDR3 length: 12 amino acids. Per the germline V gene, CDR1 is SGHRS and CDR2 is YFSETQ. The CDR3 loop reads CASSQETGKAFF. The CDR3 nucleotides are TGCGCCAGCAGCCAGGAGACAGGGAAAGCTTTCTTT. The full variable domain, with the rest looked up from reference TRBV5-1 and TRBJ1-1, is KAGVTQTPRYLIKTRGQQVTLSCSPISGHRSVSWYQQTPGQGLQFLFEYFSETQRNKGNFPGRFSGRQFSNSRSEMNVSTLELGDSALYLCASSQETGKAFFGQGTRLTVV.

This clonotype occurred a few times. The DNA for the CDR3 is TGTGCCACCAAGCCAGGCCAGGGGTACAATGAGCAGTTCTTC. This gives the protein CATKPGQGYNEQFF. This sequence joins TRBV10-3 and TRBJ2-1; possibly TRBD1 for D (6 bases). CDR3 length: 14 residues. Trimming shortened V by 10 bases and J by 4 bases, and 17 bases separated the two germline ends. CDR1 is ENHRY and CDR2 is SYGVKD in the germline V gene.

There are a few counts of this clonotype. This chain links TRBV3-1 with TRBJ2-7, with 7 bases lining up with TRBD2. The CDR3 is made up of 15 amino acids. CDR1 is LGHDT and CDR2 is YNNKEL in the germline V gene (reference sequence). V was clipped by 1 base and J by 1 base; unmatched bases: 4. CDR3 region: CASSQAGTNSYEQYV. The CDR3, as DNA: TGTGCCAGCAGCCAAGCGGGGACTAATTCCTACGAGCAGTACGTC.

This clonotype has more than one count but fewer than ten. The chain employs TRBV10-2 and TRBJ1-2; tentative D call: TRBD1 (5 bases). Germline V lookup: CDR1 WSHSY, CDR2 SAAADI. The CDR3 runs 15 residues. Deletions cut 6 bases from V and 0 bases from J, with 14 bases between. This CDR3 is CASSSRTTANYGYTF. CDR3 in DNA: TGCGCCAGCAGCAGTAGGACGACAGCTAACTATGGCTACACCTTC.